This T cell receptor beta chain was identified during a study of blood T cell repertoires in COVID-19. Study information: COVID-19 samples from acute and convalescent phases originated in the United States, Italy and Spain. The analysed material was cDNA or gDNA that came from T cells, B-cell-depleted T cells, or PBMCs.

Only a few counts were recorded for this clone. In the study's own analysis: Reference gene primer amplification in the assay estimated nucleated cell counts. Some clones are missing from TCRdb's copy, which holds only in-frame ones; the method was immunoSEQ multiplex PCR. From that table come the V and J calls and clone size; the DNA was used to work out D and trimming. The sample holds roughly 150,000 clones, roughly 84% seen once. This CDR3 contains 16 residues. Germline CDR1 and CDR2: MRHNA and SNTAGT. After removal of 10 bases from V and 0 bases from J, the junction contained 10 bases not matched to a gene.

The sample consisted of peripheral blood. The receptor's source is a man older than 75 with COVID-19, enrolled during active disease. The V and J genes are TRBV6-4 and TRBJ1-4; 8 nucleotides agree with TRBD1. In DNA, the CDR3 is TGTGCCATCGCTTGGGACAGGCAAGCAACTAATGAAAAACTGTTTTTT. It encodes CAIAWDRQATNEKLFF.